This record concerns one T cell receptor beta chain sequence. Its antigen is currently unknown. In preparing bulk TCR libraries, previously described methods and listed TCR primers were used. TCRdb re-derived calls from the PCR reads in MiXCR, one entry per CDR3 protein. The table lists around 6,000 distinct CDR3 sequences, roughly 15% of them singletons. The data were obtained in a study of molecular identifiers for immune sequencing clone quantification. Study-wide results and caveats: Over 97% of effector molecules, but under 1% in naive cells, were held by clones with more than 20 RNA copies.

Sequencing libraries of naive CD8 cells derived from around 20,000 to 1,000,000 sorted cells with 10%, 30% or 50% RNA. The CD8+CD4-CCR7+CD45RA+ phenotype defined the sorted naive CD8 T cells. In germline, CDR1 is LNHDA, CDR2 SQIVND (reference sequence). This CDR3 region has 13 residues. Trimming took off 8 bases at V and 4 bases at J, with 14 bases between the two ends. Sequences were obtained from naive CD8+ T cells from blood, with Jurkat cell RNA spiked in. Noted subset: FACS-sorted CD8+CD4-CCR7+CD45RA+ naive T cells. V usage is TRBV19 and J usage is TRBJ1-1, with a tentative D call TRBD1 (5 bases). The receptor was isolated from a human donor in good health. Some libraries in this study had Jurkat cell RNA spiked in. In DNA, the CDR3 is TGTGCCAGTCTGGGACGAAAGAGCACTGAAGCTTTCTTT. Translating gives CASLGRKSTEAFF.